This passage covers 9 T cell receptor beta chains from one sample sequenced in a study of shared clonotypes between healthy human individuals. The data were produced by immunoSEQ multiplex PCR, yet TCRdb's version contains in-frame clones alone and is incomplete. The repertoire holds about 480,000 clones, with 79% as singletons. The sample comprised PBMCs. These receptors all come from a woman between 40 and 50 years old in good health. Some clones in this sample may be carry-over from other donors' samples.

V and J are TRBV21-1 and TRBJ2-7; TRBD2, the table's D call, lacks a check against the DNA. TRBV21-1 is a listed pseudogene. This CDR3 is built from 18 residues. In nucleotides, the CDR3 is TGTGCCAGCAGCAATAGGCGGGGGGGGGCGATAAGCTCCTACGAGCAGTACTTC. It codes for CASSNRRGGAISSYEQYF.

The chain carries TRBV11-2 and TRBJ2-5; tentatively, D is TRBD2 (5 bases). The V gene's germline CDR1 is SGHAT and CDR2 FQNNGV. Trimming pared 2 bases from V and 5 bases from J, leaving 15 bases between. This CDR3 comprises 15 residues. This CDR3 is CASSLLGVSGETQYF. Written as DNA, the CDR3 is TGTGCCAGCAGCTTATTGGGAGTCAGTGGGGAGACCCAGTACTTC.

This chain connects TRBV6-5 to TRBJ2-7, with TRBD2 matching over 12 bases. The germline gives CDR1 MNHEY, CDR2 SVGAGI. Trimming cost V 5 bases and J 2 bases; bases outside gene matches: 1. The CDR3 loop spans 14 amino acids. CDR3 region: CASSRTSGTYEQYF. In nucleotides, the CDR3 is TGTGCCAGCAGTAGGACTAGCGGGACCTACGAGCAGTACTTC.

This clone has only one observation. The J gene is TRBJ1-5, the V gene TRBV19, with D perhaps matching TRBD1 (5 bases). This CDR3 region has 13 residues. From germline, CDR1 is LNHDA and CDR2 SQIVND (reference sequence). The V and J ends lost 6 bases and 4 bases respectively, with 10 bases between them. The CDR3 DNA reads TGTGCCAGTAGCCGACAGCAGAATCAGCCCCAGCATTTT. Translation: CASSRQQNQPQHF.

Only one count was recorded for this clone. The chain links TRBV18 to TRBJ2-1; 13 bases match TRBD2. This CDR3 contains 15 residues. Trimming removed 0 bases from V and 9 bases from J; junction bases left unmatched: 2. Germline CDR1 and CDR2: KGHSH and LQKENI. The CDR3: CASSPPTSGRIEQFF. CDR3 DNA sequence: TGTGCCAGCTCACCACCGACTAGCGGGAGGATTGAGCAGTTCTTC.

The chain joins TRBV10-2 to TRBJ2-5; 13 bases align to TRBD2. V lost 4 bases, J lost 5 bases, and 7 bases stayed unmatched. CDR3 length: 16 residues. Germline CDR1 WSHSY, CDR2 SAAADI. CDR3 in DNA: TGCGCCAGCAGTGCCGGACTAGCGGGAGTAGGGGAGACCCAGTACTTC. Protein: CASSAGLAGVGETQYF.

V gene TRBV4-2 combines with J gene TRBJ2-3, with unresolved D. The V end lost 4 bases, the J end lost 0 bases, and 14 bases lay between the germline ends. Germline-derived CDR1 and CDR2 are LGHNA and YNFKEQ. The CDR3 runs 16 residues. The CDR3, as DNA: TGTGCCAGCAGCCCCCGATGGTTGGCTAGCACAGATACGCAGTATTTT. Translation: CASSPRWLASTDTQYF.

The CDR3 is CASSRDGRNEKLFF. For the CDR3, the DNA is TGCGCCAGCAGCCGGGACGGAAGAAATGAAAAACTGTTTTTT. The chain employs TRBV5-1 and TRBJ1-4; a weak D match, TRBD1 (5 bases). The CDR3 runs 14 residues. The V and J ends lost 4 bases and 5 bases respectively, with 12 bases between them. Germline CDR1 reads SGHRS; CDR2 reads YFSETQ.

This chain connects TRBV19 to TRBJ1-5; 8 bases are a match to TRBD1. The V segment lost 0 bases and the J segment 0 bases; nucleotides outside the gene matches: 7. CDR3 length equals 18 residues. The V gene's germline CDR1 is LNHDA and CDR2 SQIVND (reference sequence). This chain's CDR3 is CASSIDRTGPGSNQPQHF. CDR3 in DNA: TGTGCCAGTAGTATAGATCGGACAGGGCCAGGTAGCAATCAGCCCCAGCATTTT.